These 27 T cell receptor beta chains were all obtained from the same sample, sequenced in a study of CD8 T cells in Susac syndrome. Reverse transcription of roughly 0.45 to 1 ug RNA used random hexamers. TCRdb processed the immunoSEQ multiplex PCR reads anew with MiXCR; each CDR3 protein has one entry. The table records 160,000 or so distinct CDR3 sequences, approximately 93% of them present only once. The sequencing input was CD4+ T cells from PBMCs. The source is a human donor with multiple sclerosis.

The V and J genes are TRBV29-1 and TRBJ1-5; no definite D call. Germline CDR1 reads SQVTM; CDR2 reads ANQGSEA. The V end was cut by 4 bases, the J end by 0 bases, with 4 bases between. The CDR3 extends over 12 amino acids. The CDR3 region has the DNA TGCAGCGTTGCCGTTAGCAATCAGCCCCAGCATTTT. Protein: CSVAVSNQPQHF. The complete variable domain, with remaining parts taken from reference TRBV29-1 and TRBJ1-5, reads SAVISQKPSRDICQRGTSLTIQCQVDSQVTMMFWYRQQPGQSLTLIATANQGSEATYESGFVIDKFPISRPNLTFSTLTVSNMSPEDSSIYLCSVAVSNQPQHFGDGTRLSIL.

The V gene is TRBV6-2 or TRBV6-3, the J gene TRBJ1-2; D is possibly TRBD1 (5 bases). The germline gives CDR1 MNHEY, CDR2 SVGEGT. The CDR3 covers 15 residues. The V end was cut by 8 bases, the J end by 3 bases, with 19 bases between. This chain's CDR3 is CASRKSRRVDYGYTF. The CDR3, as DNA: TGTGCCAGCCGGAAAAGCCGCAGGGTGGACTATGGCTACACCTTC.

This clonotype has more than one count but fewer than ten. CDR3 sequence (DNA): TGTGCCAGCAGTGTTGTTGGGGAGACCCAGTACTTC. Translation gives CASSVVGETQYF. The rearrangement links TRBV25-1 to TRBJ2-5; D gene unclear. V lost 4 bases, J lost 5 bases, and 8 bases lay in between. This CDR3 region has 12 residues. CDR1 MGHDK and CDR2 SYGVNS come from the germline V gene.

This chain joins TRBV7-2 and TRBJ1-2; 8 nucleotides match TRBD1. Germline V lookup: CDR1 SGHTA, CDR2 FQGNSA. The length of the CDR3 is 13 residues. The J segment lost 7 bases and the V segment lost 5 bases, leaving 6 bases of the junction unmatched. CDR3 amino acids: CASSLWTGFGYTF. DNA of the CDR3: TGTGCCAGCAGCCTATGGACAGGGTTTGGCTACACCTTC.

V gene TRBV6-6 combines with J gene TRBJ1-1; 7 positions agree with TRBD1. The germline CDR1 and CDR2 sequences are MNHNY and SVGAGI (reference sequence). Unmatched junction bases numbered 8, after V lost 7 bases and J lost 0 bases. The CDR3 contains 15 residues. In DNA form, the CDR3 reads TGTGCCAGCAAAACTCCGGGACAGATGAACACTGAAGCTTTCTTT. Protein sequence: CASKTPGQMNTEAFF.

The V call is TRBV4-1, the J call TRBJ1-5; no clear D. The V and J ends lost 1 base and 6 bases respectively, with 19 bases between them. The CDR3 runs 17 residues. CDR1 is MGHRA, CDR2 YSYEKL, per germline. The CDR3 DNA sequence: TGCGCCAGCAGCCAAGGGCCTCAGGAAGGGATGGGTCAGCCCCAGCATTTT. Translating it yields CASSQGPQEGMGQPQHF.

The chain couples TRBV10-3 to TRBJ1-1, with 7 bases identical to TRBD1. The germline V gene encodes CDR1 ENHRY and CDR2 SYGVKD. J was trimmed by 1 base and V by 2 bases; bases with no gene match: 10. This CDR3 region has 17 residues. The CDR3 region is CAISEASKGARNTEAFF. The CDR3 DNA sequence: TGTGCCATCAGTGAGGCGAGCAAGGGGGCAAGGAACACTGAAGCTTTCTTT.

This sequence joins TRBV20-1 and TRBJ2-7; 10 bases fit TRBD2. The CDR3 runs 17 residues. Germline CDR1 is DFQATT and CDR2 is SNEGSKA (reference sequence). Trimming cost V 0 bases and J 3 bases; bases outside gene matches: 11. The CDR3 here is CSARDGGKAGGLYEQYF. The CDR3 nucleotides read TGCAGTGCTAGAGATGGTGGCAAAGCGGGAGGGCTCTACGAGCAGTACTTC.

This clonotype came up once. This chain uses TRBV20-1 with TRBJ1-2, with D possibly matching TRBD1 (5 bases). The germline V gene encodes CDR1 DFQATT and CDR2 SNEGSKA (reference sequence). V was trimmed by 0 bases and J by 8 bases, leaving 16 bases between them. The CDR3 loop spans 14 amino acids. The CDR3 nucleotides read TGCAGTGCTAGAGAGAGTTTCGTGGGGCACGGCTACACCTTC. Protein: CSARESFVGHGYTF.

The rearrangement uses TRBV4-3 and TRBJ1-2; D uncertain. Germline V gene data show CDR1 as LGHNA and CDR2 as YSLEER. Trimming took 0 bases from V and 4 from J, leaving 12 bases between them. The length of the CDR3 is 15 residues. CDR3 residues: CASSQEARPSYGYTF. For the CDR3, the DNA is TGCGCCAGCAGCCAAGAAGCCCGGCCGAGCTATGGCTACACCTTC.

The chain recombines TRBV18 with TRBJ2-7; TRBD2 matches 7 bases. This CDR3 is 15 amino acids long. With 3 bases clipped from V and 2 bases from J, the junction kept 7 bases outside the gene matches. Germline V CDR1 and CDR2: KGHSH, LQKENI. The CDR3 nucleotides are TGTGCCAGCTCACCTTCCCTAGCGGCTACCTACGAGCAGTACTTC. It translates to CASSPSLAATYEQYF.

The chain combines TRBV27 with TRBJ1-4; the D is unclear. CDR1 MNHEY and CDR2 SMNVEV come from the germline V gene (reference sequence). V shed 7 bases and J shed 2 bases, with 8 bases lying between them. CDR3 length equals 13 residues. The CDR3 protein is CASTGSTNEKLFF. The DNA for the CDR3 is TGTGCCAGCACGGGGTCGACTAATGAAAAACTGTTTTTT.

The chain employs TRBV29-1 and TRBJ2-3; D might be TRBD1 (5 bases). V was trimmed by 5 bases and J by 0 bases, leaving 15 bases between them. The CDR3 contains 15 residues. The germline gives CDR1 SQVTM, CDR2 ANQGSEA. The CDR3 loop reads CSVLGHTTSTDTQYF. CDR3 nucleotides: TGCAGCGTTCTTGGACACACCACAAGCACAGATACGCAGTATTTT.

In nucleotides, the CDR3 is TGTGCCAGCAGTTCGGGGGGCGAGGACATTCAGTACTTC. The encoded protein is CASSSGGEDIQYF. This rearrangement joins TRBV28 to TRBJ2-4; D may be TRBD2 (7 bases). The CDR3 covers 13 residues. V was pared by 4 bases and J by 8 bases, with 12 bases between. Germline assignment: CDR1 MDHEN and CDR2 SYDVKM.

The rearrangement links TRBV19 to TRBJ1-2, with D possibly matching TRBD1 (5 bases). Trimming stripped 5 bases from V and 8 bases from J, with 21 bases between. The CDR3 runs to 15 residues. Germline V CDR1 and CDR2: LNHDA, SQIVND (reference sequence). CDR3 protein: CASSLGTGPVGGYTF. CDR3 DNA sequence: TGTGCCAGTAGTCTAGGGACCGGCCCGGTGGGGGGCTACACCTTC.

The CDR3 is CASSPVITAPPQHF. The CDR3 DNA is TGTGCCAGCAGCCCAGTTATAACAGCTCCGCCCCAGCATTTT. The J gene is TRBJ1-5, the V gene TRBV3-1; D unresolved. The ends were cut back, 4 bases at V and 9 bases at J, with 16 bases in the middle. Per germline, CDR1 LGHDT and CDR2 YNNKEL (reference sequence). CDR3 length: 14 residues.

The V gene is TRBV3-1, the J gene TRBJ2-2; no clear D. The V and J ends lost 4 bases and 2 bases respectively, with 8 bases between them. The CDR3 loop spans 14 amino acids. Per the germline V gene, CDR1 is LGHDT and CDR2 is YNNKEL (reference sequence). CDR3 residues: CASSPRQNTGELFF. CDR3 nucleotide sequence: TGTGCCAGCAGCCCGCGCCAAAACACCGGGGAGCTGTTTTTT.

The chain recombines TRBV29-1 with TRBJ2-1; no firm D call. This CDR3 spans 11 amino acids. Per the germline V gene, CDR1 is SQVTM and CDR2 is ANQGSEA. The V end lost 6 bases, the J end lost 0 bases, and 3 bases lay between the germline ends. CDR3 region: CSVSSYNEQFF. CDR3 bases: TGCAGCGTCAGCTCCTACAATGAGCAGTTCTTC.

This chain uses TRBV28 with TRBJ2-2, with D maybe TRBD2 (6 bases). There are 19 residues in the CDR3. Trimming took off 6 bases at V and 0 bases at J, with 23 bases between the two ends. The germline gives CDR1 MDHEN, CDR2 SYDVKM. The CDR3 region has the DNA TGTGCCAGCAGCCCGGGTTTGTGGGGGGACGCTACGAACACCGGGGAGCTGTTTTTT. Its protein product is CASSPGLWGDATNTGELFF.

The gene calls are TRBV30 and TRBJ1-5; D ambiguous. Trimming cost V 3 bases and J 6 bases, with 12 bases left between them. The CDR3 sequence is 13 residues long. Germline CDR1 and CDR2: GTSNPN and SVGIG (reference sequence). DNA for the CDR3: TGTGCCTGGAGCAACTCCTTTGGTCAGCCCCAGCATTTT. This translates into CAWSNSFGQPQHF.

The CDR3 is CSASERAYEQYF. The CDR3 DNA reads TGCAGTGCTAGTGAGAGGGCCTACGAGCAGTACTTC. This sequence joins TRBV20-1 and TRBJ2-7; a weak D match, TRBD2 (5 bases). Trimming pared 3 bases from V and 2 bases from J, leaving 8 bases between. The CDR3 is 12 amino acids. Germline lookup yields CDR1 DFQATT and CDR2 SNEGSKA (reference sequence).

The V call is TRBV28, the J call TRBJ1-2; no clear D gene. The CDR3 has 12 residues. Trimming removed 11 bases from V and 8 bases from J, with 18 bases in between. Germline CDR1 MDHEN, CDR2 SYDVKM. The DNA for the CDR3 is TGTGCCGGCCGTAAACCAGGCAGGGGCTACACCTTC. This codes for CAGRKPGRGYTF.

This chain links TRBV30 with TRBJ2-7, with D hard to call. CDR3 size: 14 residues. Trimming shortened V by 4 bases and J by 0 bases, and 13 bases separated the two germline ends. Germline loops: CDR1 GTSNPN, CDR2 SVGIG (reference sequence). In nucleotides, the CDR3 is TGTGCCTGGACCACCTGGACGGCCTCCTACGAGCAGTACTTC. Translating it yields CAWTTWTASYEQYF.

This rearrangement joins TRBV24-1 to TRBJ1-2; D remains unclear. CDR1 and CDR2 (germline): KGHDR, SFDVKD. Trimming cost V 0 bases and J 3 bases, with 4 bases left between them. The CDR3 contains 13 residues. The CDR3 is CATSDLPDYGYTF. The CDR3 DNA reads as TGTGCCACCAGTGATTTGCCAGACTATGGCTACACCTTC.

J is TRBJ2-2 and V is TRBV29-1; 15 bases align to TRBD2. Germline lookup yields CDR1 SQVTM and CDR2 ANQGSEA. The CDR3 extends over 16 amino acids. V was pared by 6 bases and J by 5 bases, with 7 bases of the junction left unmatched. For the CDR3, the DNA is TGCAGCGTGGGGGGACTAGCGGGAGGAAGTACCGGGGAGCTGTTTTTT. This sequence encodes CSVGGLAGGSTGELFF.

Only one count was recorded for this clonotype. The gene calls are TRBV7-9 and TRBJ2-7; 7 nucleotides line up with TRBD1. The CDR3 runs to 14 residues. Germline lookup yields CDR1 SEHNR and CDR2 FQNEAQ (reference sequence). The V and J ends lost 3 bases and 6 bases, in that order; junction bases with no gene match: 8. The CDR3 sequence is CASSLRRQGFEQYF. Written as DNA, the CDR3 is TGTGCCAGCAGCTTGAGAAGACAGGGATTCGAGCAGTACTTC.

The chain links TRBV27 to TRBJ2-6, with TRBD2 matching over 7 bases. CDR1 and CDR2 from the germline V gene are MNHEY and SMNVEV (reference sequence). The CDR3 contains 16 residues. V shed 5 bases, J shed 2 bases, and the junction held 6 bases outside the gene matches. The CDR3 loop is CASSPRREAGANVLTF. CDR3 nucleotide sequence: TGTGCCAGCAGTCCCCGACGGGAGGCTGGGGCCAACGTCCTGACTTTC.